This T cell receptor (beta chain) is drawn from a study of blood T cell repertoires in COVID-19. Overall study: Acute and convalescent COVID-19 specimens originated in the United States, Italy and Spain.

For this clone: The sample has other DNA sequences that encode this CDR3 too.

Original handling: Scientists estimated how many nucleated cells there were by amplifying reference gene primers. Sequencing was performed with immunoSEQ multiplex PCR; in TCRdb, only in-frame clones are kept and a portion is missing. V, J and clone size reflect that table, while D and trimming were determined from the DNA. The repertoire holds approximately 230,000 clones, more than 75% seen once, with more than 1.5% in the top ten. This CDR3 is built from 15 residues. Trimming pared 6 bases from V and 0 bases from J, leaving 12 bases between. Germline values: CDR1 SEHNR, CDR2 FQNEAQ (reference sequence). Participants were aged about 18 to 100 years, lived in some 23 US areas, and enrolled virtually. Donors of Cohort 3 who recovered were those that had two negative PCRs, clearance, or symptom resolution.

The TCR was taken from a middle-aged man who had recovered from COVID-19. V is TRBV7-9 and J is TRBJ1-3; possible D gene TRBD1, 6 bases. The source material was PBMCs or T cells enriched from blood (not recorded which). CDR3 bases: TGTGCCAGCAGTTTGGACAGCTACTCTGGAAACACCATATATTTT. This gives the protein CASSLDSYSGNTIYF.